The clone carrying this TCR beta chain has ten or more counts. Its specificity is not known. The sample belongs to a study of response to subunit inactivated influenza vaccine. One entry per CDR3 protein results from TCRdb running MiXCR on the RT-PCR reads. The sample has around 570,000 distinct CDR3 sequences; approximately 7.6% are singletons. V was pared by 1 base and J by 2 bases, with 13 bases between. Per the germline V gene, CDR1 is SGHRS and CDR2 is YFSETQ. CDR3 length: 15 residues. Findings of the study overall: Each seasonal flu vaccination may recruit only limited new T cells, authors suggested.

The V call is TRBV5-1, the J call TRBJ2-7; D gene ambiguous. Here the sequenced sample was PBMCs from blood, taken less than 30 months after vaccination. The origin of this receptor is a man between 50 and 69 years old who received an inactivated influenza vaccine. CDR3 nucleotide sequence: TGCGCCAGCAGCTTGCAGGTAGATAAGGCCTACGAGCAGTACTTC. This translates into CASSLQVDKAYEQYF.